The next 21 T cell receptor beta chains were all read from a single sample in a study of blood T cells in healthy people across ages. A J-beta primer mix and a sample-barcoded 5' primer were used in a second PCR of about 7 to 12 cycles. TCRdb analysed the 5' RACE reads with MiXCR anew, one entry per CDR3 protein. This sample has 650,000 to 1,000,000 distinct CDR3 sequences, with roughly 35% found just once. Sequences were obtained from blood. The receptors originated from a man in his late teens or twenties in good health.

This clonotype has only a few counts. The chain recombines TRBV7-2 with TRBJ2-5, with 9 bases aligning to TRBD1. The better agreement between TRBJ2-7 and the DNA end casts doubt on the J call. The CDR3 spans 15 residues. Germline CDR1 is SGHTA and CDR2 is FQGNSA. The CDR3 spells CASSFPGQGLYEQYF. CDR3 DNA: TGTGCCAGCAGCTTCCCGGGACAGGGTCTTTACGAGCAGTACTTC.

Notes on this clonotype: One end of the junction does not line up with germline, which may come from a read error. J is TRBJ1-1 and V is TRBV12-3 or TRBV12-4, with 8 bases that match TRBD1. This CDR3 contains 13 residues. CDR3 loop: CTSTSGGITEAFF. Written as DNA, the CDR3 is TGTACCAGCACCTCAGGGGGCATCACTGAAGCTTTCTTT.

This clonotype was observed at least ten times. J is TRBJ2-3 and V is TRBV12-3 or TRBV12-4, with 8 bases aligning to TRBD2. V shed 8 bases, J shed 2 bases, and the junction held 9 bases outside the gene matches. This CDR3 is 15 amino acids long. The CDR3 bases are TGTGCCAGCGGCGGGCTAGCGGGCTACACAGATACGCAGTATTTT. Residues: CASGGLAGYTDTQYF.

The chain uses TRBV7-2 and TRBJ1-5; TRBD1 matches at 7 bases. This CDR3 contains 15 residues. V lost 5 bases to trimming and J lost 7 bases; unmatched junction nucleotides: 11. Germline values: CDR1 SGHTA, CDR2 FQGNSA. CDR3 residues: CASSRASGGEQPQHF. Written as DNA, the CDR3 is TGTGCCAGCAGCCGAGCTTCAGGGGGAGAACAGCCCCAGCATTTT.

V gene TRBV25-1 combines with J gene TRBJ2-1; D tentatively reads TRBD1 or TRBD2 (5 bases each). With 7 bases removed from V and 4 bases from J, the gap between germline ends came to 17 bases. The CDR3 covers 15 residues. Germline values: CDR1 MGHDK, CDR2 SYGVNS. CDR3 nucleotide sequence: TGTGCCAGCACCCTCGGGACGTGGGGATACAATGAGCAGTTCTTC. Amino acids: CASTLGTWGYNEQFF. Full variable domain (remainder filled in from reference TRBV25-1 and TRBJ2-1): EADIYQTPRYLVIGTGKKITLECSQTMGHDKMYWYQQDPGMELHLIHYSYGVNSTEKGDLSSESTVSRIRTEHFPLTLESARPSHTSQYLCASTLGTWGYNEQFFGPGTRLTVL.

This chain links TRBV10-3 with TRBJ2-3; D gene uncertain. Germline CDR1 reads ENHRY; CDR2 reads SYGVKD. The CDR3 runs to 13 residues. V lost 10 bases to trimming and J lost 1 base, with 12 bases between them. The CDR3 region has the DNA TGTGCCAACCAGGATGGAGGCACAGATACGCAGTATTTT. Translating it yields CANQDGGTDTQYF.

CDR3 region: CASSLAQGAQREQYF. The CDR3 nucleotides read TGTGCCAGCAGCTTAGCCCAGGGTGCTCAAAGGGAGCAGTACTTC. The chain carries TRBV7-6 and TRBJ2-5; possibly TRBD1 or TRBD2 for D (5 bases each). Germline loops: CDR1 SGHVS, CDR2 FNYEAQ. V shed 0 bases and J shed 11 bases, with 19 bases lying between them. This CDR3 has 15 amino acids.

The chain carries TRBV14 and TRBJ2-5; 9 bases are shared with TRBD2. Trimming took 4 bases from V and 11 from J; bases not matched to a gene: 14. Per the germline V gene, CDR1 is SGHDN and CDR2 is FVKESK. The CDR3 totals 15 residues. For the CDR3, the DNA is TGTGCCAGCAGCCCGTCAGCGGGGGGCTACAATGAGCAGTACTTC. This codes for CASSPSAGGYNEQYF.

V gene TRBV20-1 combines with J gene TRBJ1-1; D is possibly TRBD1 (6 bases). The V end was cut by 5 bases, the J end by 4 bases, with 14 bases between. Per the germline V gene, CDR1 is DFQATT and CDR2 is SNEGSKA (reference sequence). This CDR3 has 13 amino acids. CDR3 sequence: CSAGVQGRTEAFF. CDR3 in DNA: TGCAGTGCTGGGGTACAGGGACGCACTGAAGCTTTCTTT.

This clonotype was counted only a few times. V is TRBV28 and J is TRBJ2-1, with D hard to call. Germline CDR1 and CDR2: MDHEN and SYDVKM. The CDR3 loop spans 15 amino acids. Trimming removed 2 bases from V and 0 bases from J, with 8 bases in between. CDR3 in amino acids: CASSLKRRSYNEQFF. CDR3 nucleotides: TGTGCCAGCAGTTTAAAACGGCGCTCCTACAATGAGCAGTTCTTC.

The chain couples TRBV12-3 or TRBV12-4 to TRBJ2-5, with 7 bases that match TRBD2. The CDR3 contains 16 residues. V dropped 3 bases and J dropped 11; count of bases not matched to a gene: 18. The CDR3, as DNA: TGTGCCAGCAGTTTTTGGAGGGAGGGCGCCGGCAATGAGCAGTACTTC. Protein: CASSFWREGAGNEQYF.

This clonotype was observed many times. The chain links TRBV7-2 to TRBJ2-1, with a weak D call TRBD1 (5 bases). Trimming took off 6 bases at V and 5 bases at J, with 11 bases between the two ends. Per germline, CDR1 SGHTA and CDR2 FQGNSA. The CDR3 length is 13 residues. CDR3: CASSLGRHNEQFF. The CDR3 region has the DNA TGTGCCAGCAGTTTGGGGCGGCACAATGAGCAGTTCTTC.

This clonotype was observed at least ten times. This chain uses TRBV7-8 with TRBJ2-5; D may match TRBD1 or TRBD2 (5 bases each). The CDR3 contains 14 residues. Germline V CDR1 and CDR2: SGHVS, FQNEAQ. Trimming took off 5 bases at V and 2 bases at J, with 12 bases between the two ends. CDR3 coding DNA: TGTGCCAGCAGCATAGGGACGGTACAAGAGACCCAGTACTTC. Residues: CASSIGTVQETQYF.

This clonotype was seen more than once but under ten times. The rearrangement uses TRBV6-5 and TRBJ2-3; D might be TRBD1 or TRBD2, each matching 5 bases. Germline V CDR1 and CDR2: MNHEY, SVGAGI. With 4 bases removed from V and 1 base from J, the gap between germline ends came to 12 bases. The CDR3 totals 15 residues. The CDR3 DNA is TGTGCCAGCAGTTTACTAGGGGTCGGCACAGATACGCAGTATTTT. It specifies CASSLLGVGTDTQYF.

The chain recombines TRBV7-8 with TRBJ1-6, with D perhaps matching TRBD1 (6 bases). This CDR3 has 15 residues. Trimming removed 2 bases at V and 9 bases at J, with 14 bases between. Germline CDR1 reads SGHVS; CDR2 reads FQNEAQ. CDR3 DNA sequence: TGTGCCAGCAGCTTAACCCGGGACATCGCTTCACCCCTCCACTTT. Translating it yields CASSLTRDIASPLHF.

This clonotype appeared a few times. The chain is built from TRBV9 and TRBJ2-3; TRBD2 aligns across 7 bases. Trimming cost V 4 bases and J 3 bases; bases outside gene matches: 5. The CDR3 sequence is 14 residues long. CDR1 is SGDLS and CDR2 is YYNGEE in the germline V gene. The CDR3 sequence is CASSPRLATDTQYF. CDR3 nucleotide sequence: TGTGCCAGCAGCCCACGACTAGCAACAGATACGCAGTATTTT. The full variable domain, with the rest looked up from reference TRBV9 and TRBJ2-3, is DSGVTQTPKHLITATGQRVTLRCSPRSGDLSVYWYQQSLDQGLQFLIQYYNGEERAKGNILERFSAQQFPDLHSELNLSSLELGDSALYFCASSPRLATDTQYFGPGTRLTVL.

The sample holds one count of this clonotype. The CDR3 region has the DNA TGCGCCAGCAGCCAAGATCCCGGTGAAGAGACCCAGTTCTTC. It translates to CASSQDPGEETQFF. The chain couples TRBV4-1 to TRBJ2-1; the D is unclear. This CDR3 has 14 residues. V lost 0 bases, J lost 13 bases, and 16 bases lay in between. Germline values: CDR1 MGHRA, CDR2 YSYEKL.

The table lists this clonotype with a few counts. CDR3 nucleotides: TGTGCCAGCAGCCAAGCAATCGGGGAACAGCCCCAGCATTTT. This sequence encodes CASSQAIGEQPQHF. The V and J genes are TRBV3-1 and TRBJ1-5, with no clear D. The V gene's germline CDR1 is LGHDT and CDR2 YNNKEL (reference sequence). The CDR3 sequence is 14 residues long. V lost 1 base and J lost 7, with 11 bases in between.

As to this clonotype: The junction does not match germline at one end; this may be a read error. The gene calls are TRBV6-6 and TRBJ1-4; perhaps TRBD1 as D (5 bases). Germline assignment: CDR1 MNHNY and CDR2 SVGAGI (reference sequence). The CDR3 is made up of 15 amino acids. CDR3 in amino acids: CASSYASGIDEKLIF. CDR3 bases: TGTGCCAGCAGTTACGCTTCAGGGATTGATGAAAAACTGATTTTT.

This sequence joins TRBV7-9 and TRBJ2-3; TRBD2 aligns across 8 bases. The length of the CDR3 is 14 residues. CDR1 SEHNR and CDR2 FQNEAQ come from the germline V gene (reference sequence). The trim removed 1 base at V and 7 bases at J, leaving 4 bases unmatched. The CDR3 loop is CASSLVLAAHTQYF. CDR3 in DNA: TGTGCCAGCAGCTTAGTACTAGCGGCACATACGCAGTATTTT.

This chain uses TRBV10-3 with TRBJ1-2; 9 nucleotides match TRBD1. The length of the CDR3 is 14 residues. Germline assignment: CDR1 ENHRY and CDR2 SYGVKD. Trimming removed 2 bases from V and 7 bases from J; junction bases left unmatched: 5. CDR3 loop: CAISEDRGLVGYTF. CDR3 nucleotide sequence: TGTGCCATCAGTGAGGACAGGGGGTTAGTTGGCTACACCTTC.